This paragraph reports one TCR beta chain. The data belong to a study of blood T cells in healthy people across ages. The V end lost 5 bases, the J end lost 4 bases, and 10 bases lay between the germline ends. This CDR3 has 13 amino acids. Germline V gene data show CDR1 as SGHAT and CDR2 as FQNNGV. PCR was performed a second time for about 7 to 11 cycles using a sample-barcoded 5' primer and a J-beta primer mix. A template-switch adaptor with 12 random nucleotides tagged each cDNA molecule. TCRdb reprocessed the 5' RACE reads via MiXCR and lists one record per CDR3 protein. This sample carries about 1,000,000 distinct CDR3 sequences, 40% to 45% of them seen once, and the ten largest clones take about 20%.

The receptor was derived from a woman between 55 and 75 years old in good health. The specimen was blood. This rearrangement joins TRBV11-2 to TRBJ2-3; D is uncertain. The CDR3 region is CASSLPRADTQYF. The CDR3 DNA sequence: TGTGCCAGCAGCCTGCCCCGGGCAGATACGCAGTATTTT.